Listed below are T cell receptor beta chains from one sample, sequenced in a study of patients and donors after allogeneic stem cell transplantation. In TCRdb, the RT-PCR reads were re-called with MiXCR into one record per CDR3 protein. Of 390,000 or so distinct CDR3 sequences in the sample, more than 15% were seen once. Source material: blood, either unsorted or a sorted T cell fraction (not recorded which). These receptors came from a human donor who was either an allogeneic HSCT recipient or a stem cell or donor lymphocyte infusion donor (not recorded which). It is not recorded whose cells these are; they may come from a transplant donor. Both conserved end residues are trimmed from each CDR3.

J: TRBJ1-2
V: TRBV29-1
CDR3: SVDRDRGHGYT

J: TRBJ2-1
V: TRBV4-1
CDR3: ASSQSPTGSSYNEQF

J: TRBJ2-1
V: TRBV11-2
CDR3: ASSPQLAGEPLVEQF

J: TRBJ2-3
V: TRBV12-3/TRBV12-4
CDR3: ASQLESTQY

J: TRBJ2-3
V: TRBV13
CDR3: ASSQNLLYDTQY

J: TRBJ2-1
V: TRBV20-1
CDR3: SARLAGGWNEQF

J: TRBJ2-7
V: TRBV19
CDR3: ATTGQPSYEQY

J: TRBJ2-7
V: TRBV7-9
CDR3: ASSLARPYEQY

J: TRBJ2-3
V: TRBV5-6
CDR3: ASSPRKIGGPNTQY

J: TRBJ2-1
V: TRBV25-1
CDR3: ASTTAGTSGRGEQF

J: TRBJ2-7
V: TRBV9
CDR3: ASSVGVTGHEQY

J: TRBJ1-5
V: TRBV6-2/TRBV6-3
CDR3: ASTGFQMNNQPQH

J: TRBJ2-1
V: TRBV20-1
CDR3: SASQRGTGTYNEQF

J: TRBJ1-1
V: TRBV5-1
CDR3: ASSRDSTNTEAF

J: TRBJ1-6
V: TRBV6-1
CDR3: ASSGQPSSYNSPLH

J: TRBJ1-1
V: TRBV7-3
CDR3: ASSLPGGVAF

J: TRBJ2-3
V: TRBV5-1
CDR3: ASSEAGTGWTDTQY

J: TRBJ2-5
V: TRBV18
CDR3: ASSPAGETQY

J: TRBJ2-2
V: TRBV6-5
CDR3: ASSYFGTANTGELF

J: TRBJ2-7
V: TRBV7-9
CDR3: ASSLVASSSYEQY

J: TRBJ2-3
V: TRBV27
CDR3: ASSFLRREPSTDTQY

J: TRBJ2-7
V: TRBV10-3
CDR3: ASKGRGLDYEQY

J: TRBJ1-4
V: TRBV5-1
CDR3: ASSSDLGEKLF

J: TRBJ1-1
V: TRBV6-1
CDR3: ASRDRGPGTEAF

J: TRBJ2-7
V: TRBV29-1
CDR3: SVGDGAYEQY

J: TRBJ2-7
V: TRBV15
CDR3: ATSTRTGDEQY

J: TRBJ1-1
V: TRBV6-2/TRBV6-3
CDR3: ARTGLGVQNTEAF

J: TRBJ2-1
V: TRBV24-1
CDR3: ATSDLSGTSGRGYNEQF

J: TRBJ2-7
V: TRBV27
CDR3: ASSLRKWAGTSVHYEQY

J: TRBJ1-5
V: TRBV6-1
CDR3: ASSNRDRVQPQH

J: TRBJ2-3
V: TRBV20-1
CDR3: SALSGSSSTDTQY